This T cell receptor (beta chain) is drawn from a study of neurological immune-mediated disorders. The germline gives CDR1 SGHTA, CDR2 FQGNSA. Trimming pared 2 bases from V and 1 base from J, leaving 14 bases between. The CDR3 has 16 residues. Time point noted: longitudinal time-point 2. This clonotype came up a few times. A single record per CDR3 protein comes from TCRdb applying MiXCR to the 5' RACE reads. The repertoire holds under 100,000 distinct CDR3 sequences, with less than 15% as singletons. The TCR originated in a female donor with HTLV-1-associated myelopathy (HAM/TSP). The chain combines TRBV7-2 with TRBJ2-5; D is possibly TRBD1 (6 bases). Sequencing was done on a sample of PBMCs. The CDR3, as DNA: TGTGCCAGCAGCTTAAAGACAGGCACACCCCAAGAGACCCAGTACTTC. It encodes CASSLKTGTPQETQYF.